Reported below is one T cell receptor beta chain. Its antigen is undetermined. The data derive from a study of immune cell composition in non-small cell lung cancer. For the study at large: Most cases were lung adenocarcinoma or squamous cell carcinoma. Study results and caveats: Adenocarcinomas with higher top tumour-associated clone frequency had more reactive TILs. Tumour-associated clones >0.5% occurred in 25% to 40% of adenocarcinomas, 75% of squamous. Lung adenocarcinomas had lower top 10 clone scores and clonality than squamous tumours.

The CDR3 is made up of 14 amino acids. Germline CDR1 reads MNHNS; CDR2 reads SASEGT. Trimming removed 1 base at V and 7 bases at J, with 14 bases between. Generated by immunoSEQ multiplex PCR, the TCRdb table keeps only in-frame clones and is missing some. This sample has approximately 7,000 clones; roughly 70% occur once, and the top ten carry about 4.2%. The source of this sequence is a human donor with non-small cell lung cancer. The sequenced material came from lung tumor tissue. J is TRBJ2-7 and V is TRBV6-1; TRBD2 might be the D (6 bases). The CDR3 protein is CASSEGGVPWEQYF. CDR3 sequence (DNA): TGTGCCAGCAGTGAAGGCGGGGTCCCCTGGGAGCAGTACTTC.